A selection of T cell receptor beta chains follows, all from one sample in a study of blood T cell repertoires in COVID-19. Clones were sequenced by immunoSEQ multiplex PCR, and TCRdb holds only the in-frame ones, with some missing. The sample records 140,000 to 150,000 clones, 65% to 85% being singletons. The sample comprised PBMCs or T cells enriched from blood (not recorded which). These receptors were taken from a woman aged 50 to 60 who had been exposed to COVID-19. CDR3s include the opening cysteine and the closing phenylalanine or tryptophan. The D gene is left open where the match is weak. Clone size is not always given. Where it is, it says once, few, many or a class for expanded clones.

CDR3 DNA: TGTGCCTGGAGGGAGGGACAGTACGAGCAGTACTTC; CDR3 protein: CAWREGQYEQYF; J gene: TRBJ2-7; clone size: NA; D gene: NA; V gene: TRBV30
CDR3 DNA: TGTGCCAGCAGTCTGGACACCGGGAGCAATCAGCCCCAGCATTTT; CDR3 protein: CASSLDTGSNQPQHF; J gene: TRBJ1-5; clone size: NA; D gene: NA; V gene: TRBV6-5
CDR3 DNA: TGTGCCAGCAGGGGGGGCGGGAGCGCAGATACGCAGTATTTT; CDR3 protein: CASRGGGSADTQYF; J gene: TRBJ2-3; clone size: NA; D gene: NA; V gene: TRBV2
CDR3 DNA: TGTGCCAGCAGCCGGGACTATGGCTACACCTTC; CDR3 protein: CASSRDYGYTF; J gene: TRBJ1-2; clone size: NA; D gene: NA; V gene: TRBV9
CDR3 DNA: TGTGCCAGCAGTTTGGCAGCTGGAAACACCATATATTTT; CDR3 protein: CASSLAAGNTIYF; J gene: TRBJ1-3; clone size: few; D gene: NA; V gene: TRBV27
CDR3 DNA: TGTGCCAGCAGGTTACGAGGAGACCCCGAGCAGTTCTTC; CDR3 protein: CASRLRGDPEQFF; J gene: TRBJ2-1; clone size: NA; D gene: NA; V gene: TRBV3-1/TRBV3-2
CDR3 DNA: TGTGCCAGTGCCGACCAGGGGACGCTTAACTATGGCTACACCTTC; CDR3 protein: CASADQGTLNYGYTF; J gene: TRBJ1-2; clone size: NA; D gene: NA; V gene: TRBV19
CDR3 DNA: TGCGCCAGCAGCCAGCCGGAGTCCGGGGAGCTGTTTTTT; CDR3 protein: CASSQPESGELFF; J gene: TRBJ2-2; clone size: NA; D gene: NA; V gene: TRBV4-1
CDR3 DNA: TGCGCCAGCAGCTTTCGGCTAGCGGGCACAGATACGCAGTATTTT; CDR3 protein: CASSFRLAGTDTQYF; J gene: TRBJ2-3; clone size: NA; D gene: TRBD2; V gene: TRBV5-1
CDR3 DNA: TGTGCCAGCTCACCACCGAACAGGGGGGCGGATACGCAGTATTTT; CDR3 protein: CASSPPNRGADTQYF; J gene: TRBJ2-3; clone size: NA; D gene: TRBD1; V gene: TRBV18
CDR3 DNA: TGTGCCAGCAGTCGGGCGGGGGTGAGTGAGCAGTTCTTC; CDR3 protein: CASSRAGVSEQFF; J gene: TRBJ2-1; clone size: NA; D gene: TRBD2; V gene: TRBV9
CDR3 DNA: TGTGCCAGCACCTTACCGGGACAGGGGCGTAATGAGCAGTTCTTC; CDR3 protein: CASTLPGQGRNEQFF; J gene: TRBJ2-1; clone size: many; D gene: TRBD1; V gene: TRBV28
CDR3 DNA: TGTGCCAGCAGCTTAAATCCACTCTATGCAGGGGGAAACACCATATATTTT; CDR3 protein: CASSLNPLYAGGNTIYF; J gene: TRBJ1-3; clone size: NA; D gene: NA; V gene: TRBV7-2
CDR3 DNA: TGTGCCAGCAGTACAATTTCAGATACGCAGTATTTT; CDR3 protein: CASSTISDTQYF; J gene: TRBJ2-3; clone size: NA; D gene: NA; V gene: TRBV6-5
CDR3 DNA: TGCGCCAGCAGCTTGAACACCCGGGGGACCCAGTACTTC; CDR3 protein: CASSLNTRGTQYF; J gene: TRBJ2-5; clone size: NA; D gene: NA; V gene: TRBV5-1
CDR3 DNA: TGTGCCAGCAGTTACCCGGCTAGCGGCCAAGAGACCCAGTACTTC; CDR3 protein: CASSYPASGQETQYF; J gene: TRBJ2-5; clone size: NA; D gene: TRBD2; V gene: TRBV6-5
CDR3 DNA: TGCGCCAGCAGTGATGGCACCGCTAGCACAGATACGCAGTATTTT; CDR3 protein: CASSDGTASTDTQYF; J gene: TRBJ2-3; clone size: NA; D gene: NA; V gene: TRBV10-2
CDR3 DNA: TGTGCCAGCAGCGGTGGGGACTCTAATGAAAAACTGTTTTTT; CDR3 protein: CASSGGDSNEKLFF; J gene: TRBJ1-4; clone size: NA; D gene: NA; V gene: TRBV9
CDR3 DNA: TGTGCCAGCAGCTTAGCCCCAGGGTACAATGAGCAGTTCTTC; CDR3 protein: CASSLAPGYNEQFF; J gene: TRBJ2-1; clone size: few; D gene: NA; V gene: TRBV7-2